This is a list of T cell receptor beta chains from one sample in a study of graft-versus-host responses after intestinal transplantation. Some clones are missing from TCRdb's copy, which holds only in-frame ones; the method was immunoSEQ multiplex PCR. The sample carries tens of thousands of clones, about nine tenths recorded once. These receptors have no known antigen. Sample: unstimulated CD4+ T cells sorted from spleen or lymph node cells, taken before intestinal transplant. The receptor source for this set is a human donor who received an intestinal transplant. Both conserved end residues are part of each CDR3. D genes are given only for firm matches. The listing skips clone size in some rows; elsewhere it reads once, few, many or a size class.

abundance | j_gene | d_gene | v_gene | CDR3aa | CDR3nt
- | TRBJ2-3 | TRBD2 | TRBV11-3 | CASSLRLAGGSDTQYF | TGTGCCAGCAGCTTACGACTAGCGGGGGGTTCAGATACGCAGTATTTT
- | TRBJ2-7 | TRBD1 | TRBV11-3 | CASNPGTGRHEQYF | TGTGCCAGCAACCCGGGGACAGGGCGGCACGAGCAGTACTTC
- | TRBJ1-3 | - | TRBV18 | CASSPLTGAGNTIYF | TGTGCCAGCTCACCTCTGACAGGAGCTGGAAACACCATATATTTT
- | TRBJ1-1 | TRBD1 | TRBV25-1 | CASSPTGQGATAFF | TGTGCCAGCAGCCCAACGGGACAGGGGGCCACAGCTTTCTTT
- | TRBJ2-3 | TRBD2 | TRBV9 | CASSITSGGPSTDTQYF | TGTGCCAGCAGCATTACTAGCGGGGGCCCAAGCACAGATACGCAGTATTTT
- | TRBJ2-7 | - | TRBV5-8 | CASSSVVNEQYF | TGTGCCAGCAGCTCGGTCGTTAACGAGCAGTACTTC
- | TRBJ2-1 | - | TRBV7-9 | CASSLAATSYNEQFF | TGTGCCAGCAGCTTAGCTGCGACTAGCTACAATGAGCAGTTCTTC
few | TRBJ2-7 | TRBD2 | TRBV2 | CASRPGTSNSYEQYF | TGTGCCAGCAGGCCCGGGACTAGCAACTCCTACGAGCAGTACTTC
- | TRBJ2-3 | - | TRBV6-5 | CASKSSTGTDTQYF | TGTGCCAGCAAGTCGAGCACAGGCACAGATACGCAGTATTTT
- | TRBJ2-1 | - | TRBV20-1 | CSARALKEQFF | TGCAGTGCTAGAGCCCTAAAGGAGCAGTTCTTC
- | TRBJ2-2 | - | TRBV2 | CASSDKSTTGELFF | TGTGCCAGCAGTGATAAATCTACCACCGGGGAGCTGTTTTTT
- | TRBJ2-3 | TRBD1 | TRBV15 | CATSRDTGGADTQYF | TGTGCCACCAGCAGAGACACAGGGGGCGCAGATACGCAGTATTTT
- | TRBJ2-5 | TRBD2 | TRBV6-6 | CATRTSGEGWTQYF | TGTGCCACCCGGACTAGCGGGGAGGGTTGGACCCAGTACTTC
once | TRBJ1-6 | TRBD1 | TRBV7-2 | CASSLDGQGVKNSPLHF | TGTGCCAGCAGCCTAGACGGGCAGGGGGTAAAAAATTCACCCCTCCACTTT
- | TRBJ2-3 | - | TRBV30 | CAWSHGGDTQYF | TGTGCCTGGAGTCACGGAGGAGATACGCAGTATTTT
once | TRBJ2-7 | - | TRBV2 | CASSEGQGSYEQYF | TGTGCCAGCAGTGAAGGGCAGGGCTCCTACGAGCAGTACTTC
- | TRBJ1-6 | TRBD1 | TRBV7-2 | CASSLVSRQGDSPLHF | TGTGCCAGCAGCTTAGTCTCTCGTCAGGGGGATTCACCCCTCCACTTT